The present T cell receptor (beta chain) was sequenced within a study of radiotherapy plus CTLA-4 blockade in lung cancer. This CDR3 comprises 13 residues. The V gene's germline CDR1 is MNHNS and CDR2 SASEGT. The V and J ends lost 8 bases and 1 base respectively, with 12 bases between them. Sequencing used immunoSEQ multiplex PCR; TCRdb keeps in-frame clones, though not all of them. Of 25,000 to 35,000 clones listed, almost 80% are singletons. This clone is termed medium-sized. This clonotype was sampled from a human donor with non-small cell lung cancer who had stable disease on radiotherapy plus ipilimumab. The chain links TRBV6-1 to TRBJ2-7; D call uncertain. Sequences were derived from peripheral blood, sampled from a patient treated with radiotherapy plus ipilimumab. In DNA form, the CDR3 reads TGTGCCAGCGCGCAATCCTTTTCCTACGAGCAGTACGTC. Protein: CASAQSFSYEQYV.